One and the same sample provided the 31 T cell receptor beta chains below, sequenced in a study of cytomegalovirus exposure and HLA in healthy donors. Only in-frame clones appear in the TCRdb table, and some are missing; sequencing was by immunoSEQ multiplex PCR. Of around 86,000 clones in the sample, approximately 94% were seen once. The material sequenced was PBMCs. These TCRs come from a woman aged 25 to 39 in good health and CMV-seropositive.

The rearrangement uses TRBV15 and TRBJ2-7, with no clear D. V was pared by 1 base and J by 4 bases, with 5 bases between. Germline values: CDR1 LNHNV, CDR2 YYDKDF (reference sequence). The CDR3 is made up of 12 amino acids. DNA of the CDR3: TGTGCCACCAGCAGAGGAGGTTACGAGCAGTACTTC. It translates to CATSRGGYEQYF.

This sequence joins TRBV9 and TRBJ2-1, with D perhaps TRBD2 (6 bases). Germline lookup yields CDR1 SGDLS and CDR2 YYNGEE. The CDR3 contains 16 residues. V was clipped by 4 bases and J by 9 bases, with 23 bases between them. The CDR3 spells CASSLTTGTGGSEQFF. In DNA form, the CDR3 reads TGTGCCAGCAGCCTGACAACCGGGACTGGGGGTTCTGAGCAGTTCTTC.

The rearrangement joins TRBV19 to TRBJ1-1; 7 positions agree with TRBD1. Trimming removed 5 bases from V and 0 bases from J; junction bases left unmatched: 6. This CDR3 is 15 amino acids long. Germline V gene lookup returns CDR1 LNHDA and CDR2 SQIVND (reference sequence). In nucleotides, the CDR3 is TGTGCCAGTAGTGTCGACAGGGCCATGAACACTGAAGCTTTCTTT. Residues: CASSVDRAMNTEAFF.

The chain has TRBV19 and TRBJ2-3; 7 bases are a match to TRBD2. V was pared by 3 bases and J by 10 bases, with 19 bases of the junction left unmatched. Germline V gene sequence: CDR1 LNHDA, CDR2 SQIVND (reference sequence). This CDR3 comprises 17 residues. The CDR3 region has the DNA TGTGCCAGTAGTATGAATCTCGCGGGAGCCGGGAGCGGAGCGCAGTATTTT. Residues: CASSMNLAGAGSGAQYF. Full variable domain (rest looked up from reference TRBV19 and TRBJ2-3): DGGITQSPKYLFRKEGQNVTLSCEQNLNHDAMYWYRQDPGQGLRLIYYSQIVNDFQKGDIAEGYSVSREKKESFPLTVTSAQKNPTAFYLCASSMNLAGAGSGAQYFGPGTRLTVL.

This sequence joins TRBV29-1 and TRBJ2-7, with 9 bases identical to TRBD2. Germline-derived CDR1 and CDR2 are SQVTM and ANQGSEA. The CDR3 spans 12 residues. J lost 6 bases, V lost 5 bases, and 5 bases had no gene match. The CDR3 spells CSVRTSEFEQYF. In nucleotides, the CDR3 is TGCAGCGTTCGGACTAGCGAGTTCGAGCAGTACTTC.

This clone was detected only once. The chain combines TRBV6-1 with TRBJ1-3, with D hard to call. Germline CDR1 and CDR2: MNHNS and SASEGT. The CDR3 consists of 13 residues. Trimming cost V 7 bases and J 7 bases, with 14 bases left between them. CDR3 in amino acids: CASTPGERNTIYF. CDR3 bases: TGTGCCAGCACCCCCGGCGAGAGGAACACCATATATTTT.

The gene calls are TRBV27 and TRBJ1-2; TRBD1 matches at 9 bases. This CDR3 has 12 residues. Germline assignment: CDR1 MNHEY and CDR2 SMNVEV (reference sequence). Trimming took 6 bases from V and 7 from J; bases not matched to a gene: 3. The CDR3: CASRQGAVGYTF. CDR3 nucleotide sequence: TGTGCCAGCAGACAGGGGGCTGTTGGCTACACCTTC.

CDR3 nucleotide sequence: TGTGCCAGCTCACCAATCGGGAGTTTAAATGAGCAGTTCTTC. Protein: CASSPIGSLNEQFF. The chain combines TRBV18 with TRBJ2-1, with TRBD2 as a possible D gene (6 bases). V shed 2 bases and J shed 7 bases, with 12 bases lying between them. Germline V gene sequence: CDR1 KGHSH, CDR2 LQKENI. The CDR3 loop spans 14 amino acids. Using reference TRBV18 and TRBJ2-1 for the parts outside the CDR3, the full variable domain is NAGVMQNPRHLVRRRGQEARLRCSPMKGHSHVYWYRQLPEEGLKFMVYLQKENIIDESGMPKERFSAEFPKEGPSILRIQQVVRGDSAAYFCASSPIGSLNEQFFGPGTRLTVL.

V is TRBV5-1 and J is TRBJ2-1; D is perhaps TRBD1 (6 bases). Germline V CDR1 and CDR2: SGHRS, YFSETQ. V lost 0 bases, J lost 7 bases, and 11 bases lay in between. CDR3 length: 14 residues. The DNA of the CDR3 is TGCGCCAGCAGCTTGGACAGGGTCCGTAATGAGCAGTTCTTC. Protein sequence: CASSLDRVRNEQFF. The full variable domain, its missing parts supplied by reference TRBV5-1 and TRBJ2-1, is KAGVTQTPRYLIKTRGQQVTLSCSPISGHRSVSWYQQTPGQGLQFLFEYFSETQRNKGNFPGRFSGRQFSNSRSEMNVSTLELGDSALYLCASSLDRVRNEQFFGPGTRLTVL.

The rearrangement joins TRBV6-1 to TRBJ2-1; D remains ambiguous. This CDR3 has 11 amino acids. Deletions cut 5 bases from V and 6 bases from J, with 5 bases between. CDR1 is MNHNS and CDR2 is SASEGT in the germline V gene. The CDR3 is CASSTGNEQFF. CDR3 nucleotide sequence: TGTGCCAGCAGTACTGGCAATGAGCAGTTCTTC.

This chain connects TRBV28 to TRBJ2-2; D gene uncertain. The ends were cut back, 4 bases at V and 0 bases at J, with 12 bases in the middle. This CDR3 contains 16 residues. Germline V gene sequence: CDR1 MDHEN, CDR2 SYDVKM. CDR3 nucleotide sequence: TGTGCCAGCAGTTGGGCTCCGTTCACGAACACCGGGGAGCTGTTTTTT. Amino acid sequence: CASSWAPFTNTGELFF. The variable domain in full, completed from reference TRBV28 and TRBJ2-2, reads DVKVTQSSRYLVKRTGEKVFLECVQDMDHENMFWYRQDPGLGLRLIYFSYDVKMKEKGDIPEGYSVSREKKERFSLILESASTNQTSMYLCASSWAPFTNTGELFFGEGSRLTVL.

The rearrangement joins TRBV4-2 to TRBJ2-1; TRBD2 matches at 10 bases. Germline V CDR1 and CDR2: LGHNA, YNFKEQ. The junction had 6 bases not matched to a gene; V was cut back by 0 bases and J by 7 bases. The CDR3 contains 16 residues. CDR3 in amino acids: CASSQDTSGIRNEQFF. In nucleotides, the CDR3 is TGTGCCAGCAGCCAAGACACTAGCGGGATAAGGAATGAGCAGTTCTTC.

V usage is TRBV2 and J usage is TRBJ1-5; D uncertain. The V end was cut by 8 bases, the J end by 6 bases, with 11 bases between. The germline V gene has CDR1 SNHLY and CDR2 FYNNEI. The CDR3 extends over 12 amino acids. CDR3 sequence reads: CASDKSGQPQHF. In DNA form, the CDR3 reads TGTGCCAGCGATAAGTCGGGTCAGCCCCAGCATTTT.

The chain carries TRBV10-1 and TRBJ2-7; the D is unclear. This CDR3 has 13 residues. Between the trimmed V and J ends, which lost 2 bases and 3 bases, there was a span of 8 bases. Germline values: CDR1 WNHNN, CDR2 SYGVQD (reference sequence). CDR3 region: CASSEVGDYEQYF. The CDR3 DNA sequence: TGCGCCAGCAGTGAGGTCGGAGACTACGAGCAGTACTTC.

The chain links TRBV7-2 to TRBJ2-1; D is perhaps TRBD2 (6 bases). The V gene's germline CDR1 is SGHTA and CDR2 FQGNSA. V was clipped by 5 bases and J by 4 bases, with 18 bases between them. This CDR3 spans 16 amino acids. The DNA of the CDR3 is TGTGCCAGCAGCCCCCGAGTAAATAGCGGATACAATGAGCAGTTCTTC. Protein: CASSPRVNSGYNEQFF.

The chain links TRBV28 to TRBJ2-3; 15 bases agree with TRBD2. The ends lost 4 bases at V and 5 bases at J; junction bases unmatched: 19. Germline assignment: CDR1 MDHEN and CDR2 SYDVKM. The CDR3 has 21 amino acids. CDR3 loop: CASSSRRIPGLAGGQVDTQYF. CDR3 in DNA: TGTGCCAGCAGTTCCCGCCGCATCCCAGGACTAGCGGGAGGGCAAGTAGATACGCAGTATTTT.

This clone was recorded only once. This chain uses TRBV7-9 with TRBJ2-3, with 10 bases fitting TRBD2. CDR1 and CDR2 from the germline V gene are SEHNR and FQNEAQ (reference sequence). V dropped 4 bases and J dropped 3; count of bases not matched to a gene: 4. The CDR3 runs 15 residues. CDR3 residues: CASSSIAGGTDTQYF. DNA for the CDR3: TGTGCCAGCAGCTCAATAGCGGGGGGTACAGATACGCAGTATTTT.

The CDR3 bases are TGTGCCAGCATCTACACAGGAGACTCTGGAAACACCATATATTTT. Its translation: CASIYTGDSGNTIYF. The chain carries TRBV7-9 and TRBJ1-3; D is possibly TRBD1 (5 bases). The CDR3 length is 15 residues. Germline V gene lookup returns CDR1 SEHNR and CDR2 FQNEAQ (reference sequence). Deletions cut 7 bases from V and 0 bases from J, with 13 bases between.

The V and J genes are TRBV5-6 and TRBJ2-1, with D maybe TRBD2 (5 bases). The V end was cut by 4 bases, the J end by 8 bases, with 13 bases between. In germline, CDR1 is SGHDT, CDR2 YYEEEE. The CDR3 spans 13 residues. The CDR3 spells CASSGSMRYEQFF. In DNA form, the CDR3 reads TGTGCCAGCAGCGGGAGCATGAGGTATGAGCAGTTCTTC.

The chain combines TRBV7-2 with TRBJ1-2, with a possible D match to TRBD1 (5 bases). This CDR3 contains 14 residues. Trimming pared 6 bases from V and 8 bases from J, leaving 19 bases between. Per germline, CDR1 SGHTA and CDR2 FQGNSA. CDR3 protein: CASREGTARGGYTF. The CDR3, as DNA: TGTGCCAGCAGGGAGGGGACGGCCCGGGGGGGCTACACCTTC.

This chain's CDR3 is CASSSSAGTTYEQYF. The CDR3 DNA follows: TGTGCCAGCAGCTCCAGCGCGGGGACCACCTACGAGCAGTACTTC. This rearrangement joins TRBV5-5 to TRBJ2-7; maybe TRBD2 (6 bases). The V gene lost 3 bases and the J gene lost 2 bases, with 15 bases spanning the gap. The germline CDR1 and CDR2 sequences are SGHKS and YYEKEE (reference sequence). The CDR3 contains 15 residues.

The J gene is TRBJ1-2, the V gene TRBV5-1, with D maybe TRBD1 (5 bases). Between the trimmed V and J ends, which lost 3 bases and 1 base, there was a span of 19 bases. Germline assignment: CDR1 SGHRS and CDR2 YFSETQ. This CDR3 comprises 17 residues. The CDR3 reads CASSSHIQGGHNYGYTF. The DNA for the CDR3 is TGCGCCAGCAGCTCGCACATCCAGGGAGGTCATAACTATGGCTACACCTTC.

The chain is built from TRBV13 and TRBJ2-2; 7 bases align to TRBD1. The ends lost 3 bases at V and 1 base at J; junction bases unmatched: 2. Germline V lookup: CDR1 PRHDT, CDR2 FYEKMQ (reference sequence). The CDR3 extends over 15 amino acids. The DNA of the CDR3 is TGTGCCAGCAGCTTGACAGGGTTGAACACCGGGGAGCTGTTTTTT. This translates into CASSLTGLNTGELFF.

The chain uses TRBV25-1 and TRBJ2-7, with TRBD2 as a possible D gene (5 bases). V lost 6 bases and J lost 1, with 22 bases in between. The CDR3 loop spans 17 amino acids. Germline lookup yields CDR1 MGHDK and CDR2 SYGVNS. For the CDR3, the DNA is TGTGCCAGCAGAGTTCCCGACGGGAAAGGTAAGTCCTACGAGCAGTACTTC. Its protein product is CASRVPDGKGKSYEQYF.

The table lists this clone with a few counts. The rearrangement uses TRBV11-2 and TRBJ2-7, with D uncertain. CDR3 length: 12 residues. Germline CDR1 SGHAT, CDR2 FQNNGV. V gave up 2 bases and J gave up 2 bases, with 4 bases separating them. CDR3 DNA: TGTGCCAGCAGCTTATCAACCTACGAGCAGTACTTC. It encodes CASSLSTYEQYF.

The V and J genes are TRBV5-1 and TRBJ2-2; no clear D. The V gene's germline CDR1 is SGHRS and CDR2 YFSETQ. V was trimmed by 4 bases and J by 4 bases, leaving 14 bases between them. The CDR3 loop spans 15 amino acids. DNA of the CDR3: TGCGCCAGCAGCCCCTCTTCTCTTCTCACCGGGGAGCTGTTTTTT. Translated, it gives CASSPSSLLTGELFF.

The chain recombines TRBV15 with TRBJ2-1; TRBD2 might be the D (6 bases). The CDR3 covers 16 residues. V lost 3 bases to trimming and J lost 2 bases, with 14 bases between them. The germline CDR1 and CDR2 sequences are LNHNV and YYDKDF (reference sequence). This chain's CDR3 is CATSRNRLVPYNEQFF. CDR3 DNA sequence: TGTGCCACCAGCAGGAACAGACTAGTCCCCTACAATGAGCAGTTCTTC.

The CDR3 is CASSLGRSSYNEQFF. The DNA of the CDR3 is TGTGCCAGCAGTTTGGGGCGGAGCTCCTACAATGAGCAGTTCTTC. The gene calls are TRBV27 and TRBJ2-1; the D gene is possibly TRBD1 (5 bases). Germline CDR1 and CDR2: MNHEY and SMNVEV (reference sequence). This CDR3 has 15 amino acids. V lost 3 bases to trimming and J lost 0 bases, with 9 bases between them.

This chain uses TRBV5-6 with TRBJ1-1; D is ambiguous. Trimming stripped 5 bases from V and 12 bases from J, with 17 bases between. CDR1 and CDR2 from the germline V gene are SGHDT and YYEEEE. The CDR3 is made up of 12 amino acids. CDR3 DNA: TGTGCCAGCAGTCGGGTGCGGGCCGCAACTTTCTTT. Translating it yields CASSRVRAATFF.

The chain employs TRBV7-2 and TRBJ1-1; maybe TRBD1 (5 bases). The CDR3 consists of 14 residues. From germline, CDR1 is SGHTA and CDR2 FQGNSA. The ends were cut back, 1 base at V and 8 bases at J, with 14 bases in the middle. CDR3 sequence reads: CASSLVLGLKEAFF. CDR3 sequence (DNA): TGTGCCAGCAGCTTAGTGTTGGGGCTTAAAGAAGCTTTCTTT.

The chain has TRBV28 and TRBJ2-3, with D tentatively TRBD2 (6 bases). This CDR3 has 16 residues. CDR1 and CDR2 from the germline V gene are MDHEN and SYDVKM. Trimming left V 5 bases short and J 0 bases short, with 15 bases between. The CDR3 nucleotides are TGTGCCAGCAGTACTGTAACTAGCTCCAGCACAGATACGCAGTATTTT. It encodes CASSTVTSSSTDTQYF. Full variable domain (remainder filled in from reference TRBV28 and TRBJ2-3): DVKVTQSSRYLVKRTGEKVFLECVQDMDHENMFWYRQDPGLGLRLIYFSYDVKMKEKGDIPEGYSVSREKKERFSLILESASTNQTSMYLCASSTVTSSSTDTQYFGPGTRLTVL.